This T cell receptor beta chain was retrieved from a study of T cells in localized non-small cell lung cancer (dated by TCRdb to about 2020). Broadly, across the study: T cell repertoires of some 240 early-stage NSCLC patients were analyzed, with tumors being compared against uninvolved tumor-adjacent lungs. NSCLC patients had a mean age of approximately 70 years, and 129 were male and about 110 female. All 230 or so NSCLC patients in the cohort were treatment-naive and had localized lung tumors that were resected. Findings and caveats that apply to the study as a whole: Higher blood T cell density associated with longer overall survival, while higher adjacent-lung clonality associated with shorter survival. A median of about 55 of the top 100 tumor clones were detected in paired uninvolved adjacent lung, and 28 of these tumor clones were also found among the top 100 clones of the paired uninvolved adjacent lung. Because the study design was exploratory, TCR variables were selected using unadjusted p-values without false-discovery rate correction. Because multi-region sequencing of the tumors was not done, intratumor heterogeneity could not be ruled out. Uninvolved tumor-adjacent lung showed the highest T cell clonality, higher than tumor, which suggests more focused antigenic responses in the adjacent lung.

The immunoSEQ Assay was used to sequence TCR beta CDR3 regions from DNA. On the authors' methods: T cell density was computed as TCR beta template counts normalized to usable DNA estimated by amplifying housekeeping genes. Richness was estimated using the preseqR package, with extrapolation to 400,000 templates for PBMC samples and to 120,000 templates for tissue samples. Clonality was defined as one minus Pielou's evenness. Differential abundance testing on productive amino-acid clonotypes, with a minimum total count of 5 and an alpha of 0.1, was used to identify tissue-enriched TCRs. The Jaccard Index and the Morisita Overlap Index were used to measure repertoire overlap between compartments. TCR beta CDR3s were clustered by GLIPH together with public tetramer-defined viral CDR3s, and at least three viral sequences plus V-gene enrichment were required for viral motifs. The clones in this table, taken by TCRdb from immuneACCESS, are in-frame only. Not every clone is retained; where verified, under half of the shortfall comes from an unresolved V gene, and the cause of the rest is unknown. That table gives V, J and clone size, and the DNA gave D and trimming. This sample is represented by 2,500 to 3,000 clones; less than 30% of them were singletons. Roughly 15% of the sample belongs to the ten largest clones.

Via the germline V gene, CDR1 is SGHRS and CDR2 YFSETQ. Relative to germline, V is missing 1 base and J is missing 2 bases, with 6 bases of the junction outside any gene match. From its cysteine to its phenylalanine, the CDR3 spans 16 amino acids. The read is trimmed to its CDR3 DNA, 48 bases read in frame from base 1. At diagnosis, peripheral blood, uninvolved tumor-adjacent lung and tumor were collected and were preserved as a mix of fresh-frozen and FFPE material. This clone has just a few counts. Its specific antigen is unknown. Nothing much larger sits one base from this clone, and base qualities are not available.

Specimen: lung tumor tissue, collected before any cancer treatment. This TCR came from an older female donor with stage I lung adenocarcinoma. The rearrangement joined TRBV5-1 to TRBJ2-1; 7 of the junction bases match TRBD1. The CDR3 protein is CASSLLYRGAYNEQFF. The nucleotide sequence reads as follows: TGCGCCAGCAGCTTGCTATACAGGGGTGCCTACAATGAGCAGTTCTTC.